The clone carrying this T cell receptor beta chain was seen a handful of times. The antigen is unknown. V dropped 3 bases and J dropped 5; count of bases not matched to a gene: 7. The CDR3 covers 15 residues. The germline gives CDR1 MNHNS, CDR2 SASEGT. These data are taken from a study of cytomegalovirus exposure and HLA in healthy donors. Whole-study results and caveats: In an earlier analysis, productive rearrangement rates for most beta V segments clustered near 90% or 30%. In a later analysis, HLA-C alleles had the fewest associated TCRs, DRB1 alleles the most.

This cohort consisted of healthy bone marrow donors. PCR employed 60 Vbeta and 13 Jbeta primers. This table comes from immunoSEQ multiplex PCR, and its TCRdb copy is limited to in-frame clones, with some not included. The sample lists 150,000 to 200,000 clones, approximately 80% seen once, with around 14% in the top ten. This clonotype was sampled from a woman aged 25 to 39 in good health and CMV-seropositive. The chain uses TRBV6-1 and TRBJ2-7, with 10 bases aligning to TRBD1. Specimen: PBMCs. The CDR3 nucleotides read TGTGCCAGCAGTGACGGGACAGGGGATTCCGACGAGCAGTACTTC. As protein: CASSDGTGDSDEQYF.